This T cell receptor (beta chain) came from a study of blood T cell repertoires in COVID-19. The protocol was immunoSEQ multiplex PCR, while the TCRdb copy is restricted to in-frame clones and leaves out a portion. Of some 240,000 clones in the sample, about 88% were seen once. The sequence was collected from a woman aged 40 to 50 who had recovered from COVID-19. The material sequenced was peripheral blood.

CDR3 protein: CASSAGDRGLGLSGNTIYF. Here the CDR3 DNA reads TGTGCCAGCAGCGCCGGTGACAGGGGGTTAGGTCTCTCTGGAAACACCATATATTTT. The J gene is TRBJ1-3, the V gene TRBV7-6; the match to TRBD1 covers 9 bases. CDR1 and CDR2 from the germline V gene are SGHVS and FNYEAQ. J gave up 0 bases and V 5 bases, and 14 bases lay outside the gene matches. This CDR3 is built from 19 residues.